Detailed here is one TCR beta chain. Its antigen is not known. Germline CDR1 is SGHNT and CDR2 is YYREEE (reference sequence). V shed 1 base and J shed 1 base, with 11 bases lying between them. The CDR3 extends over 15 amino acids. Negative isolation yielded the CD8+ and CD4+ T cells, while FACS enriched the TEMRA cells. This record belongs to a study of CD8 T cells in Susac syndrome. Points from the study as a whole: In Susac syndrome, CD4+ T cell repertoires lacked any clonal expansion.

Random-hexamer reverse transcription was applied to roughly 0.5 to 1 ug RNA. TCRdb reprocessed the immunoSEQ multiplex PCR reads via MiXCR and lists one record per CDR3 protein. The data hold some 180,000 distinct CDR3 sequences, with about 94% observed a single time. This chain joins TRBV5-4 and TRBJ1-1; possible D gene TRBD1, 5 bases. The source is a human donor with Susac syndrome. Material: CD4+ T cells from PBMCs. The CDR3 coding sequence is TGTGCCAGCAGCTTGTATAGTAGGGGGAACACTGAAGCTTTCTTT. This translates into CASSLYSRGNTEAFF. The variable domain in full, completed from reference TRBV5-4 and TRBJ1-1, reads ETGVTQSPTHLIKTRGQQVTLRCSSQSGHNTVSWYQQALGQGPQFIFQYYREEENGRGNFPPRFSGLQFPNYSSELNVNALELDDSALYLCASSLYSRGNTEAFFGQGTRLTVV.